The rows below give T cell receptor beta chains drawn from one sample of a study of blood T cell repertoires in COVID-19. TCRdb's copy holds only in-frame clones and misses some; the assay was immunoSEQ multiplex PCR. The profile shows a few hundred thousand clones, 80% to 90% of them singletons. Input material: PBMCs or T cells enriched from blood (not recorded which). All receptors come from a woman in her fifties or sixties who had recovered from COVID-19. CDR3s include the opening cysteine and the closing phenylalanine or tryptophan. The D gene is left open where the match is weak. Expanded clones are given a class, and other clones once, few, many or no size at all.

clone size: NA
D gene: NA
V gene: TRBV6-5
J gene: TRBJ1-5
CDR3 DNA: TGTGCCAGCGCTGGGACATTCAATCAGCCCCAGCATTTT
CDR3 protein: CASAGTFNQPQHF

clone size: NA
D gene: TRBD1
V gene: TRBV27
J gene: TRBJ2-7
CDR3 DNA: TGTGCCAGCAGGAGATTGGGACAGGGTAGCCACGAGCAGTACTTC
CDR3 protein: CASRRLGQGSHEQYF

clone size: many
D gene: NA
V gene: TRBV18
J gene: TRBJ2-3
CDR3 DNA: TGTGCCAGCTCATTATACGCGACAGGTAGCACAGATACGCAGTATTTT
CDR3 protein: CASSLYATGSTDTQYF

clone size: NA
D gene: TRBD1
V gene: TRBV19
J gene: TRBJ1-1
CDR3 DNA: TGTGCCAGTAGTACCCTGACAGGGGAGGGCACTGAAGCTTTCTTT
CDR3 protein: CASSTLTGEGTEAFF

clone size: NA
D gene: TRBD1
V gene: TRBV28
J gene: TRBJ2-7
CDR3 DNA: TGTGCCAGCAGCCGGGGACAGGGAGATTTTTACGAGCAGTACTTC
CDR3 protein: CASSRGQGDFYEQYF

clone size: NA
D gene: NA
V gene: TRBV3-1/TRBV3-2
J gene: TRBJ2-7
CDR3 DNA: TGTGCCAGCAGCCCCACAGGCTACGAGCAGTACTTC
CDR3 protein: CASSPTGYEQYF

clone size: NA
D gene: NA
V gene: TRBV29-1
J gene: TRBJ1-2
CDR3 DNA: TGCAGCGTTGAGTACAGGGACTATGGCTACACCTTC
CDR3 protein: CSVEYRDYGYTF

clone size: NA
D gene: NA
V gene: TRBV29-1
J gene: TRBJ1-1
CDR3 DNA: TGCAGCGCTCAGGGTAATGTGAACACTGAAGCTTTCTTT
CDR3 protein: CSAQGNVNTEAFF

clone size: NA
D gene: TRBD2
V gene: TRBV5-1
J gene: TRBJ2-7
CDR3 DNA: TGCGCCAGCAGCTTGTCTAGCGGGAGGGCTTACGAGCAGTACTTC
CDR3 protein: CASSLSSGRAYEQYF

clone size: NA
D gene: TRBD1
V gene: TRBV19
J gene: TRBJ1-5
CDR3 DNA: TGTGCCAGTAGTATACAGTCGGGACAGGGGAATCAGCCCCAGCATTTT
CDR3 protein: CASSIQSGQGNQPQHF

clone size: few
D gene: TRBD1
V gene: TRBV7-9
J gene: TRBJ2-5
CDR3 DNA: TGTGCCAGCAGTTCCCACTCGATCCGGGACAGGGCTAAGACCCAGTACTTC
CDR3 protein: CASSSHSIRDRAKTQYF

clone size: few
D gene: TRBD2
V gene: TRBV6-6
J gene: TRBJ2-1
CDR3 DNA: TGTGCCAGCACGTCTTGGGGACTAGCGGGAGTTCATGAGCAGTTCTTC
CDR3 protein: CASTSWGLAGVHEQFF

clone size: once
D gene: TRBD1
V gene: TRBV27
J gene: TRBJ1-6
CDR3 DNA: TGTGCCAGCAGTTTATTCTACCTACCCTCCCCCGGGACAGGGAATTCACCCCTCCACTTT
CDR3 protein: CASSLFYLPSPGTGNSPLHF

clone size: NA
D gene: NA
V gene: TRBV6-5
J gene: TRBJ1-2
CDR3 DNA: TGTGCCAGCAGTTACGCAGAACACTATGGCTACACCTTC
CDR3 protein: CASSYAEHYGYTF

clone size: NA
D gene: NA
V gene: TRBV4-1
J gene: TRBJ2-2
CDR3 DNA: TGCGCCAGCAGACTCGCGGGAACGAACACCGGGGAGCTGTTTTTT
CDR3 protein: CASRLAGTNTGELFF

clone size: once
D gene: NA
V gene: TRBV5-6
J gene: TRBJ2-4
CDR3 DNA: TGTGCCAGCAGCACCTTTTCCGTCGGAGCGCTAGCCAAAAACATTCAGTACTTC
CDR3 protein: CASSTFSVGALAKNIQYF

clone size: NA
D gene: NA
V gene: TRBV11-3
J gene: TRBJ2-1
CDR3 DNA: TGTGCCAGCAGCCCAGGGTTCGCGGGGACGGATGAGCAGTTCTTC
CDR3 protein: CASSPGFAGTDEQFF

clone size: NA
D gene: NA
V gene: TRBV5-1
J gene: TRBJ2-2
CDR3 DNA: TGCGCCAGCAGCTTGGACAGGGCCGGGGAGCTGTTTTTT
CDR3 protein: CASSLDRAGELFF

clone size: NA
D gene: TRBD1
V gene: TRBV27
J gene: TRBJ1-5
CDR3 DNA: TGTGCCAGCAGTTTTGGGACAGGGGTTGATCAGCCCCAGCATTTT
CDR3 protein: CASSFGTGVDQPQHF

clone size: NA
D gene: TRBD1
V gene: TRBV7-8
J gene: TRBJ2-7
CDR3 DNA: TGTGCCAGCAGCCCTACTTTAGACAGGGTAATCTCCTACGAGCAGTACTTC
CDR3 protein: CASSPTLDRVISYEQYF

clone size: NA
D gene: NA
V gene: TRBV19
J gene: TRBJ2-3
CDR3 DNA: TGTGCCAGTAGAGATTCGGGGGAGCGTGCAGATACGCAGTATTTT
CDR3 protein: CASRDSGERADTQYF

clone size: NA
D gene: TRBD2
V gene: TRBV10-1
J gene: TRBJ2-1
CDR3 DNA: TGCGCCAGCAGTGAACAGACTAGCGGGAGTCGGAATGAGCAGTTCTTC
CDR3 protein: CASSEQTSGSRNEQFF

clone size: NA
D gene: TRBD1
V gene: TRBV19
J gene: TRBJ2-7
CDR3 DNA: TGTGCCAGTAGTGGCCGGACAGGGTTCTACGAGCAGTACTTC
CDR3 protein: CASSGRTGFYEQYF

clone size: once
D gene: NA
V gene: TRBV11-2
J gene: TRBJ2-5
CDR3 DNA: TGTGCCAGCAGCTCACCAGGAGAGACCCAGTACTTC
CDR3 protein: CASSSPGETQYF

clone size: NA
D gene: NA
V gene: TRBV28
J gene: TRBJ1-3
CDR3 DNA: TGTGCCACTAGTCCTGGAAACACCATATATTTT
CDR3 protein: CATSPGNTIYF

clone size: NA
D gene: NA
V gene: TRBV5-1
J gene: TRBJ2-7
CDR3 DNA: TGCGCCAGCAGCTTGGAGGACAAATACGAGCAGTACTTC
CDR3 protein: CASSLEDKYEQYF

clone size: NA
D gene: TRBD2
V gene: TRBV7-2
J gene: TRBJ2-1
CDR3 DNA: TGTGCCAGTAAGACTAGCGGGATGATCAATGAGCAGTTCTTC
CDR3 protein: CASKTSGMINEQFF

clone size: NA
D gene: NA
V gene: TRBV28
J gene: TRBJ1-5
CDR3 DNA: TGTGCCAGCGGAGTTTATCGCCCGTCCCGGGGTACTTTTAACCACTTAAGCAATCAGCCCCAGCATTTT
CDR3 protein: CASGVYRPSRGTFNHLSNQPQHF

clone size: NA
D gene: NA
V gene: TRBV10-3
J gene: TRBJ2-2
CDR3 DNA: TGTGCCATAGGAAATATACAGGGGAACACCGGGGAGCTGTTTTTT
CDR3 protein: CAIGNIQGNTGELFF

clone size: few
D gene: TRBD1
V gene: TRBV19
J gene: TRBJ1-5
CDR3 DNA: TGTGCCAGTAGGCCGGGACAGGGACCTAATCAGCCCCAGCATTTT
CDR3 protein: CASRPGQGPNQPQHF

clone size: once
D gene: NA
V gene: TRBV29-1
J gene: TRBJ2-2
CDR3 DNA: TGCAGCGTTGACGTGGGCCCCGGGGAGCTGTTTTTT
CDR3 protein: CSVDVGPGELFF

clone size: few
D gene: TRBD1
V gene: TRBV25-1
J gene: TRBJ1-1
CDR3 DNA: TGTGCCAGCAGTCGAGGGGGCTTGGACACTGAAGCTTTCTTT
CDR3 protein: CASSRGGLDTEAFF

clone size: few
D gene: TRBD1
V gene: TRBV28
J gene: TRBJ1-1
CDR3 DNA: TGTGCCAGCAACGGAATAACAGGGGGCAATAGTGAAGCTTTCTTT
CDR3 protein: CASNGITGGNSEAFF

clone size: once
D gene: TRBD1
V gene: TRBV5-6
J gene: TRBJ1-2
CDR3 DNA: TGTGCCAGCAGTCTGGACAGGGTCGGAAGCTATGGCTACACCTTC
CDR3 protein: CASSLDRVGSYGYTF

clone size: NA
D gene: NA
V gene: TRBV5-1
J gene: TRBJ2-7
CDR3 DNA: TGCGCCAGCAGATCCGGCGGGGCAGGGGGTGGGGACGAGCAGTACTTC
CDR3 protein: CASRSGGAGGGDEQYF

clone size: NA
D gene: TRBD1
V gene: TRBV4-1
J gene: TRBJ2-7
CDR3 DNA: TGCGCCAGCAGCGCCCGGACAGGGGGCGGCTACGAGCAGTACTTC
CDR3 protein: CASSARTGGGYEQYF

clone size: NA
D gene: TRBD1
V gene: TRBV19
J gene: TRBJ1-6
CDR3 DNA: TGTGCCAGTAATAAGGACAGGTCTAATTCACCCCTCCACTTT
CDR3 protein: CASNKDRSNSPLHF

clone size: NA
D gene: NA
V gene: TRBV7-8
J gene: TRBJ2-2
CDR3 DNA: TGTGCCAGCAGCCCGACAGTGAACACCGGGGAGCTGTTTTTT
CDR3 protein: CASSPTVNTGELFF

clone size: NA
D gene: TRBD1
V gene: TRBV7-6
J gene: TRBJ2-5
CDR3 DNA: TGTGCCAGCAGCTTACCGGACAGGGGGCGAGGAAAAGAGACCCAGTACTTC
CDR3 protein: CASSLPDRGRGKETQYF

clone size: NA
D gene: NA
V gene: TRBV20-1
J gene: TRBJ2-7
CDR3 DNA: TGCAGTGCTAGATCCAGCTACGAGCAGTACTTC
CDR3 protein: CSARSSYEQYF

clone size: NA
D gene: TRBD1
V gene: TRBV28
J gene: TRBJ1-2
CDR3 DNA: TGTGCCAGCAGTTTCGGGACAGGGGGAAATGGCTACACCTTC
CDR3 protein: CASSFGTGGNGYTF

clone size: NA
D gene: NA
V gene: TRBV5-1
J gene: TRBJ1-1
CDR3 DNA: TGCGCCAGTTACCAAGTAGTCACTGAAGCTTTCTTT
CDR3 protein: CASYQVVTEAFF

clone size: NA
D gene: TRBD2
V gene: TRBV2
J gene: TRBJ2-1
CDR3 DNA: TGTGCCAGCAGTTTATTAGCGGGAGGGGGCAATGAGCAGTTCTTC
CDR3 protein: CASSLLAGGGNEQFF

clone size: NA
D gene: TRBD2
V gene: TRBV3-1/TRBV3-2
J gene: TRBJ2-2
CDR3 DNA: TGTGCCAGCAGCCAAGATCCAGGACTAGCGCCCGCGAACACCGGGGAGCTGTTTTTT
CDR3 protein: CASSQDPGLAPANTGELFF

clone size: NA
D gene: NA
V gene: TRBV28
J gene: TRBJ1-2
CDR3 DNA: TGTGCCAGCAGTTTTGCGGTTGGGGGCTACACCTTC
CDR3 protein: CASSFAVGGYTF

clone size: few
D gene: TRBD1
V gene: TRBV19
J gene: TRBJ1-2
CDR3 DNA: TGTGCCAGTAGGGACAGGGAAACGTTCGGCTACACCTTC
CDR3 protein: CASRDRETFGYTF

clone size: NA
D gene: NA
V gene: TRBV7-3
J gene: TRBJ1-1
CDR3 DNA: TGTGCCAGCAGCACCCAGGGGAACACTGAAGCTTTCTTT
CDR3 protein: CASSTQGNTEAFF

clone size: NA
D gene: NA
V gene: TRBV19
J gene: TRBJ2-1
CDR3 DNA: TGTGCCAGTAGTGACCGGGACAATGAGCAGTTCTTC
CDR3 protein: CASSDRDNEQFF

clone size: NA
D gene: NA
V gene: TRBV28
J gene: TRBJ1-6
CDR3 DNA: TGTGCCACCAAGGGGACTACGGGTTCACCCCTCCACTTT
CDR3 protein: CATKGTTGSPLHF

clone size: NA
D gene: NA
V gene: TRBV10-3
J gene: TRBJ2-7
CDR3 DNA: TGTGCCATCAGTGGCAGCTACGAGCAGTACTTC
CDR3 protein: CAISGSYEQYF

clone size: few
D gene: TRBD2
V gene: TRBV6-4
J gene: TRBJ2-2
CDR3 DNA: TGTGCCAGCAGTGATGCTAGCGGAAACACCGGGGAGCTGTTTTTT
CDR3 protein: CASSDASGNTGELFF

clone size: NA
D gene: NA
V gene: TRBV29-1
J gene: TRBJ1-4
CDR3 DNA: TGCAGCGTACGGGGGAGTCCTAATGAAAAACTGTTTTTT
CDR3 protein: CSVRGSPNEKLFF

clone size: NA
D gene: NA
V gene: TRBV7-9
J gene: TRBJ2-7
CDR3 DNA: TGTGCCAGCAGCTTAGTGGGCGGACTCTCCTCCTACGAGCAGTACTTC
CDR3 protein: CASSLVGGLSSYEQYF

clone size: few
D gene: NA
V gene: TRBV19
J gene: TRBJ2-5
CDR3 DNA: TGTGCCAGTAGTCGAGCGGATCAAGAGACCCAGTACTTC
CDR3 protein: CASSRADQETQYF

clone size: NA
D gene: TRBD1
V gene: TRBV5-1
J gene: TRBJ1-2
CDR3 DNA: TGCGCCAGCAGCCAAACCCCAGAACAGGGGCCGCATGAAGGAGAAACCTTC
CDR3 protein: CASSQTPEQGPHEGETF

clone size: NA
D gene: NA
V gene: TRBV18
J gene: TRBJ1-2
CDR3 DNA: TGTGCCAGCTCACCACGTCCAGGGTCCGCTAACTATGGCTACACCTTC
CDR3 protein: CASSPRPGSANYGYTF

clone size: NA
D gene: TRBD1
V gene: TRBV5-1
J gene: TRBJ2-1
CDR3 DNA: TGCGCCAGCAGCCCCGGTTACAGGGGGTACAATGAGCAGTTCTTC
CDR3 protein: CASSPGYRGYNEQFF